The 21 T cell receptor beta chains given below trace back to one sample, sequenced in a study of tumor-infiltrating lymphocytes in primary liver carcinoma. Alongside blood RNA obtained from unsorted whole blood, germline DNA was also extracted. TCR beta cDNA was reverse-transcribed from roughly 520 ng of total RNA. The reaction used a constant-region primer and ProtoScript II reverse transcriptase. Construction of TCR beta libraries relied on three successive nested multiplex PCR rounds employing slightly modified ARM-PCR. TRBV1-TRBV30 forward primers paired with a C-beta reverse primer drove the first two PCR rounds, about 9 cycles each. Each CDR3 protein gets one entry after TCRdb re-called the multiplex PCR reads with MiXCR. Here the sample spans approximately 330,000 distinct CDR3 sequences, approximately 65% being singletons. The sequenced sample consisted of peripheral blood. These receptor sequences come from a man aged 40-49 years with primary liver carcinoma and hepatitis B virus infection.

Details on this clonotype: A single base separates this from a much larger clone, so it may be a read error. The V and J genes are TRBV12-3 or TRBV12-4 and TRBJ1-5; the D is unclear. Trimming cost V 5 bases and J 3 bases, with 14 bases left between them. This CDR3 comprises 15 residues. DNA of the CDR3: TGTGCCAGCAGTCCTTTCCACCGTACCAATCAGCCCCAGCATTTT. It translates to CASSPFHRTNQPQHF.

This clonotype has ten or more counts. The chain uses TRBV12-3 or TRBV12-4 and TRBJ2-1, with TRBD1 matching 12 bases. V lost 6 bases and J lost 7; bases outside the gene matches: 7. The CDR3 totals 15 residues. CDR3 sequence (DNA): TGTGCCAGCAGCCCAGGGGACAGGGGGCGTAATGAGCAGTTCTTC. This sequence encodes CASSPGDRGRNEQFF.

The rearrangement joins TRBV28 to TRBJ2-7; D may be TRBD1 (5 bases). Germline CDR1 MDHEN, CDR2 SYDVKM. CDR3 size: 15 residues. V was cut by 5 bases and J by 6 bases, with 20 bases left in between. CDR3 coding DNA: TGTGCCAGCAGTGCTGCAGGGCCACCTAGGCCCGAGCAGTACTTC. It yields the protein CASSAAGPPRPEQYF.

Note on this clonotype: A junction end diverges from the germline sequence, so it may reflect a read error. The chain carries TRBV5-4 and TRBJ1-2; D possibly corresponds to TRBD1 (5 bases). The CDR3 sequence is 12 residues long. Germline loops: CDR1 SGHNT, CDR2 YYREEE (reference sequence). The CDR3 DNA sequence: TGTGCCAGCAGCGTGGACAACTATGGCTACACCTTT. The encoded protein is CASSVDNYGYTF.

Of note for this clonotype: A read error may explain this, as a much larger clone is one base away. The chain recombines TRBV10-3 with TRBJ1-3, with D possibly matching TRBD1 (6 bases). Germline V gives CDR1 ENHRY, CDR2 SYGVKD. The CDR3 has 15 residues. This CDR3 reads CAISGGTRSGDTIYF. The CDR3 nucleotides are TGTGCCATCAGTGGCGGGACACGCTCTGGAGACACCATATATTTT.

In its sample, this clonotype was seen a few times. The J gene is TRBJ1-1, the V gene TRBV6-1; no clear D gene. Per germline, CDR1 MNHNS and CDR2 SASEGT. This CDR3 region has 14 residues. The V end lost 6 bases, the J end lost 1 base, and 12 bases lay between the germline ends. The CDR3 reads CASSPSGRNTEAFF. CDR3 nucleotides: TGTGCCAGCAGCCCCTCGGGTAGGAACACTGAAGCTTTCTTT.

There are many counts of this clonotype. The chain is built from TRBV4-2 and TRBJ2-3; TRBD2 aligns across 12 bases. The V and J ends lost 3 bases and 2 bases, in that order; junction bases with no gene match: 3. The CDR3 loop spans 16 amino acids. Germline values: CDR1 LGHNA, CDR2 YNFKEQ. CDR3: CASSHGLAGPTDTQYF. CDR3 nucleotide sequence: TGTGCCAGCAGCCACGGACTAGCGGGGCCCACAGATACGCAGTATTTT.

To note about this clonotype: Germline and junction disagree at one end, which may indicate a read error. The chain carries TRBV11-2 and TRBJ2-7; no definite D call. The CDR3 runs 12 residues. Germline V CDR1 and CDR2: SGHAT, FQNNGV. This chain's CDR3 is CASGLHVDEQYF. The CDR3 DNA reads TGTGCCAGCGGCTTACACGTTGACGAGCAGTACTTC. Full variable domain (missing parts from reference TRBV11-2 and TRBJ2-7): EAGVAQSPRYKIIEKRQSVAFWCNPISGHATLYWYQQILGQGPKLLIQFQNNGVVDDSQLPKDRFSAERLKGVDSTLKIQPAKLEDSAVYLCASGLHVDEQYFGPGTRLTVT.

Regarding this clonotype: A read error is likely, as this CDR3 ends without the conserved phenylalanine or tryptophan. CDR3 in DNA: TGTGCCAGCAGTTCCGGCGGACTAGCGGGAAGTCCGAACAATGAGCAGTTCTTA. Protein product: CASSSGGLAGSPNNEQFL. The V call is TRBV28, the J call TRBJ2-1, with 12 bases identical to TRBD2. This CDR3 is 18 amino acids long. Germline values: CDR1 MDHEN, CDR2 SYDVKM. Germline trimming cut 4 bases from V and 5 bases from J; bases unmatched to any gene: 12.

As for this clonotype: An end of the junction differs from the germline gene, which may be a read error. This chain uses TRBV29-1 with TRBJ2-1; perhaps D is TRBD1 or TRBD2 (5 bases each). The V gene's germline CDR1 is SQVTM and CDR2 ANQGSEA. The CDR3 is made up of 12 amino acids. CDR3 nucleotide sequence: TGCAGCATTGAGCCGCTAGCACAGGAACATTTCTTC. Its protein product is CSIEPLAQEHFF.

In the case of this clonotype: A much larger clone is a single base away; this may be a read error. V usage is TRBV24-1 and J usage is TRBJ1-2; D is possibly TRBD1 (6 bases). Germline V lookup: CDR1 KGHDR, CDR2 SFDVKD. The CDR3 has 15 residues. The CDR3 protein is CASSDSDRPNYGYTF. In DNA form, the CDR3 reads TGTGCCAGCAGTGACTCCGACAGGCCTAACTATGGCTACACCTTC.

This clonotype showed up many times. The chain employs TRBV6-1 and TRBJ2-2; 8 bases fit TRBD1. Trimming removed 10 bases from V and 3 bases from J; junction bases left unmatched: 7. Germline V lookup: CDR1 MNHNS, CDR2 SASEGT. This CDR3 has 14 residues. CDR3 bases: TGTGCCACACTTACAGGGGGTGACACCGGGGAGCTGTTTTTT. Its protein product is CATLTGGDTGELFF.

This clonotype came up once. A much larger clone differs by one base, so this may be a read error. J is TRBJ2-1 and V is TRBV11-2; 8 bases are a match to TRBD2. Germline values: CDR1 SGHAT, CDR2 FQNNGV. The CDR3 is made up of 15 amino acids. CDR3 sequence: CAGSSGTSSYNEQFF. CDR3 nucleotides: TGTGCCGGCAGCTCCGGGACTAGCTCCTACAATGAGCAGTTCTTC.

As concerns this clonotype: Germline and junction disagree at one end, which may indicate a read error. The chain carries TRBV11-3 and TRBJ2-3, with a tentative D call TRBD1 (5 bases). Germline loops: CDR1 SGHNT, CDR2 YENEEA. The CDR3 extends over 15 amino acids. CDR3 nucleotide sequence: TGTACCAGCAGCTTAGGACAATCAATCACAGATACGCAGTATTTT. Its protein is CTSSLGQSITDTQYF.

Comments on this clonotype: A much larger clone differs from this one at a single base, so this may be a read error. CDR3 nucleotide sequence: TGTGCCAGCAGCCAAGAGGGAAACACTGAAGCTTTATTT. It encodes CASSQEGNTEALF. The rearrangement uses TRBV4-2 and TRBJ1-1; the D is unclear. The CDR3 totals 13 residues. Germline CDR1 and CDR2: LGHNA and YNFKEQ.

As to this clonotype: One junction end does not reproduce the germline sequence, and a read error may be involved. V and J are TRBV14 and TRBJ2-1, with 11 bases aligning to TRBD2. CDR1 is SGHDN and CDR2 is FVKESK in the germline V gene. CDR3 size: 18 residues. The CDR3 loop reads CASSQGGSGRVSYNEQFF. The CDR3 region has the DNA TGCGCCAGCAGCCAAGGGGGTAGCGGGAGGGTGTCTTACAATGAGCAGTTCTTC.

As regards this clonotype: A junction boundary mismatches the germline segment, possibly from a read error. This chain connects TRBV7-9 to TRBJ1-4; D remains ambiguous. Germline V gene sequence: CDR1 SEHNR, CDR2 FQNEAQ (reference sequence). The length of the CDR3 is 15 residues. The CDR3 region is CPSSLNVWPREKLFF. Here the CDR3 DNA reads TGTCCCAGCAGCTTAAATGTTTGGCCTCGAGAAAAACTGTTTTTT.

As to this clonotype: One junction end does not reproduce the germline sequence, and a read error may be involved. The chain links TRBV4-1 to TRBJ2-6; possibly TRBD1 or TRBD2 for D (6 bases each). Germline lookup yields CDR1 MGHRA and CDR2 YSYEKL. The CDR3 consists of 18 residues. CDR3 DNA: TGCGCCATCAGCCGTGACAGGAGGGAAAACTCTGGGGCCAACGTCCTGACTTTC. Protein product: CAISRDRRENSGANVLTF.

The chain has TRBV7-6 and TRBJ2-1; unclear D gene. Per the germline V gene, CDR1 is SGHVS and CDR2 is FNYEAQ. This CDR3 is 14 amino acids long. Trimming took off 4 bases at V and 6 bases at J, with 13 bases between the two ends. CDR3 sequence (DNA): TGTGCCAGCAGCTCCCGCCCAGGTGTCAATGAGCAGTTCTTC. Its protein is CASSSRPGVNEQFF.

On this clonotype itself: This may be a read error, as it is one base from a much larger clone. V gene TRBV6-1 combines with J gene TRBJ2-5, with D possibly matching TRBD2 (7 bases). This CDR3 contains 16 residues. Germline CDR1 MNHNS, CDR2 SASEGT. V was trimmed by 7 bases and J by 1 base, leaving 19 bases between them. The CDR3 region is CASNVGGLGGQETQYF. CDR3 DNA sequence: TGTGCCAGCAATGTGGGGGGGCTAGGCGGCCAAGAGACCCAGTACTTC.

A note on this clonotype: This may arise from a read error, as a much more abundant clone is one base away. This rearrangement joins TRBV10-2 to TRBJ2-7; D might be TRBD1 (6 bases). CDR3 length: 14 residues. Germline assignment: CDR1 WSHSY and CDR2 SAAADI. The CDR3 here is CASSEDRTDYGQYF. In DNA form, the CDR3 reads TGCGCCAGCAGTGAGGACAGGACCGACTACGGGCAGTACTTC.